Shown below are 28 T cell receptor beta chains from a single sample sequenced in a study of blood T cells in healthy people across ages. Combining a sample-barcoded 5' primer with a J-beta primer mix, a second PCR ran for roughly 7 to 11 cycles. TCRdb re-derived calls from the 5' RACE reads in MiXCR, one entry per CDR3 protein. The sample has about 780,000 distinct CDR3 sequences, 35% to 60% seen once. Sequencing input: blood. All receptors derive from a man older than 75 in good health.

This clonotype has only a few counts. The chain is built from TRBV5-1 and TRBJ2-7, with 9 bases that match TRBD2. Trimming at V came to 3 bases and at J to 2 bases, leaving 9 bases not matched to a gene. Germline assignment: CDR1 SGHRS and CDR2 YFSETQ. CDR3 size: 16 residues. CDR3 bases: TGCGCCAGCAGCTACGGAGAGCGGGGGGAGGCCTACGAGCAGTACTTC. Residues: CASSYGERGEAYEQYF.

DNA for the CDR3: TGTGCCAGCAGCGTAGGGGGGCGTTCTGGGGGGGCAGAAAATGAGCAGTACTTC. It specifies CASSVGGRSGGAENEQYF. The chain combines TRBV9 with TRBJ2-7, with a tentative D call TRBD2 (7 bases). CDR1 and CDR2 from the germline V gene are SGDLS and YYNGEE. Trimming removed 0 bases from V and 7 bases from J, with 26 bases in between. The CDR3 totals 18 residues.

DNA for the CDR3: TGTGCCACCAGTGTAGGGCGGACCTATGGCTACACCTTC. Translation: CATSVGRTYGYTF. V and J are TRBV24-1 and TRBJ1-2; D unresolved. V lost 5 bases to trimming and J lost 4 bases, with 10 bases between them. The CDR3 contains 13 residues. Germline values: CDR1 KGHDR, CDR2 SFDVKD.

This chain uses TRBV27 with TRBJ2-2; D is perhaps TRBD2 (6 bases). Trimming removed 3 bases at V and 0 bases at J, with 14 bases between. Germline CDR1 reads MNHEY; CDR2 reads SMNVEV (reference sequence). This CDR3 region has 17 residues. CDR3 coding DNA: TGTGCCAGCAGTTTCTCCCGGACTATCGCGAACACCGGGGAGCTGTTTTTT. Its translation is CASSFSRTIANTGELFF.

CDR3 protein: CASSQGSVGRKFF. CDR3 coding DNA: TGTGCCAGCAGCCAAGGGTCCGTAGGAAGGAAGTTCTTC. The rearrangement joins TRBV14 to TRBJ2-1; D not certain. V dropped 1 base and J dropped 14 bases, with 15 bases sitting between them. Germline CDR1 and CDR2: SGHDN and FVKESK. The CDR3 is 13 amino acids.

The chain has TRBV29-1 and TRBJ2-1, with D tentatively TRBD1 (5 bases). Trimming took 4 bases from V and 3 from J, leaving 13 bases between them. The CDR3 extends over 14 amino acids. Germline V lookup: CDR1 SQVTM, CDR2 ANQGSEA. The CDR3 region is CSVVKGNLYNEQFF. The DNA of the CDR3 is TGCAGCGTTGTAAAGGGGAACCTCTACAATGAGCAGTTCTTC.

This chain joins TRBV20-1 and TRBJ2-5; 10 bases align to TRBD2. Germline assignment: CDR1 DFQATT and CDR2 SNEGSKA (reference sequence). This CDR3 contains 14 residues. J gave up 5 bases and V 4 bases, and 7 bases lay outside the gene matches. The CDR3 region has the DNA TGCAGTGCTAAAAGGCTAGCGGGAGAGGAGACCCAGTACTTC. Protein product: CSAKRLAGEETQYF.

The V and J genes are TRBV28 and TRBJ1-1; 10 positions agree with TRBD1. Losses at the gene ends were 3 bases for V and 10 bases for J; bases not matched to a gene: 8. The CDR3 has 14 amino acids. Germline V gives CDR1 MDHEN, CDR2 SYDVKM. The CDR3 nucleotides read TGTGCCAGCAGTTTGGTGGAGACAGGGGGCAGAGCTTTCTTT. It specifies CASSLVETGGRAFF.

This clonotype was seen a handful of times. The chain links TRBV7-2 to TRBJ2-7; possible D gene TRBD2, 6 bases. Between the trimmed V and J ends, which lost 5 bases and 2 bases, there was a span of 13 bases. Looked up from germline, CDR1 is SGHTA and CDR2 is FQGNSA. This CDR3 is 14 amino acids long. This CDR3 is CASSRRDSPYEQYF. Here the CDR3 DNA reads TGTGCCAGCAGCCGCCGGGACTCACCCTACGAGCAGTACTTC. The variable domain in full, completed from reference TRBV7-2 and TRBJ2-7, reads GAGVSQSPSNKVTEKGKDVELRCDPISGHTALYWYRQSLGQGLEFLIYFQGNSAPDKSGLPSDRFSAERTGGSVSTLTIQRTQQEDSAVYLCASSRRDSPYEQYFGPGTRLTVT.

The chain is built from TRBV12-3 or TRBV12-4 and TRBJ2-1, with 16 bases matching TRBD2. The closer fit of TRBJ2-7 to the DNA end suggests the J call may be wrong. The CDR3 is 16 residues long. CDR3 region: CASSRGLAGGYNEQYF. As DNA, the CDR3 is TGTGCCAGCAGCCGGGGACTAGCGGGAGGGTACAATGAGCAGTACTTC.

This rearrangement joins TRBV20-1 to TRBJ2-1; no definite D call. CDR1 and CDR2 (germline): DFQATT, SNEGSKA (reference sequence). CDR3 length equals 11 residues. V lost 3 bases to trimming and J lost 10 bases, with 10 bases between them. The CDR3 DNA is TGCAGTGCTAGGGTCAGGTCAGAGCAGTTCTTC. Amino acid sequence: CSARVRSEQFF.

The rearrangement uses TRBV5-4 and TRBJ2-7; TRBD1 is a possible D gene (6 bases). Trimming shortened V by 1 base and J by 0 bases, and 17 bases separated the two germline ends. CDR1 and CDR2 (germline): SGHNT, YYREEE (reference sequence). The CDR3 consists of 17 residues. CDR3 amino acids: CASSLPAYRDTSYEQYF. Here the CDR3 DNA reads TGTGCCAGCAGCTTGCCCGCGTACAGGGACACCTCCTACGAGCAGTACTTC.

V and J are TRBV7-2 and TRBJ2-1; unclear D gene. Per the germline V gene, CDR1 is SGHTA and CDR2 is FQGNSA. Trimming left V 4 bases short and J 9 bases short, with 13 bases between. The CDR3 sequence is 13 residues long. The CDR3 protein is CASSSGPAFEQFF. In DNA, the CDR3 is TGTGCCAGCAGCTCAGGACCCGCCTTTGAGCAGTTCTTC.

This clonotype was observed a handful of times. The chain uses TRBV10-3 and TRBJ2-3; TRBD2 is a possible D gene (5 bases). CDR1 is ENHRY and CDR2 is SYGVKD in the germline V gene. V lost 11 bases and J lost 2, with 17 bases in between. This CDR3 spans 14 amino acids. The DNA for the CDR3 is TGTGCCGCCTCCGAGAGGGCCAACACAGATACGCAGTATTTT. As protein: CAASERANTDTQYF.

The chain links TRBV7-9 to TRBJ2-7, with D possibly matching TRBD2 (6 bases). Trimming took 2 bases from V and 5 from J, leaving 13 bases between them. The CDR3 spans 14 residues. The germline CDR1 and CDR2 sequences are SEHNR and FQNEAQ (reference sequence). The CDR3 region is CASSLFGRGNEQYF. In DNA, the CDR3 is TGTGCCAGCAGCTTATTTGGACGGGGGAACGAGCAGTACTTC. The whole variable domain, filled in from reference TRBV7-9 and TRBJ2-7, reads DTGVSQNPRHKITKRGQNVTFRCDPISEHNRLYWYRQTLGQGPEFLTYFQNEAQLEKSRLLSDRFSAERPKGSFSTLEIQRTEQGDSAMYLCASSLFGRGNEQYFGPGTRLTVT.

This clonotype was counted once. Its ends do not fully match the called genes, so a read error is possible. The chain has TRBV11-2 and TRBJ2-5, with D perhaps TRBD2 (5 bases). The DNA end is more similar to TRBJ2-7, so the J call may be wrong. CDR1 is SGHAT and CDR2 is FQNNGV in the germline V gene. The CDR3 is 13 residues long. CDR3 nucleotide sequence: TGTGTCAGCAGCTACGGGGAAGCCTACGAGCAGTACTTC. This encodes CVSSYGEAYEQYF.

V usage is TRBV20-1 and J usage is TRBJ2-5, with D hard to call. The DNA matches TRBJ2-7 better at its end, which makes the J call doubtful. Germline CDR1 is DFQATT and CDR2 is SNEGSKA (reference sequence). The CDR3 is made up of 13 amino acids. The CDR3 coding sequence is TGCAGTGCTAGAGTAGGCGTTATCTCCGAGCAGTACTTC. Amino acid sequence: CSARVGVISEQYF.

The V gene is TRBV27, the J gene TRBJ2-3; D gene ambiguous. V shed 6 bases and J shed 2 bases, with 9 bases lying between them. Germline V gene data show CDR1 as MNHEY and CDR2 as SMNVEV (reference sequence). This CDR3 comprises 13 residues. CDR3 DNA sequence: TGTGCCAGCAGCACTTTTTCCACAGATACGCAGTATTTT. Residues: CASSTFSTDTQYF.

This chain links TRBV3-1 with TRBJ1-4; D not certain. Per the germline V gene, CDR1 is LGHDT and CDR2 is YNNKEL (reference sequence). V lost 1 base and J 5 bases, leaving 14 bases between the germline ends. The CDR3 loop spans 16 amino acids. CDR3 nucleotides: TGTGCCAGCAGCCAAGGGGGAGAGGGCCTGAATGAAAAACTGTTTTTT. Protein: CASSQGGEGLNEKLFF.

Note on this clonotype: A single base separates this from a much larger clone, so it may be a read error. This chain uses TRBV7-2 with TRBJ2-7; D gene unclear. Germline lookup yields CDR1 SGHTA and CDR2 FQGNSA. This CDR3 comprises 15 residues. The CDR3 loop reads CASSYSSRTSYGQYF. As DNA, the CDR3 is TGTGCCAGCAGCTACTCCTCCCGAACCTCCTACGGGCAGTACTTC.

On this clonotype itself: A much bigger clone sits one base away, suggesting this may be a read error. The chain carries TRBV7-2 and TRBJ2-1; TRBD2 matches 10 bases. The V and J ends lost 5 bases and 2 bases, in that order; junction bases with no gene match: 3. The CDR3 consists of 15 residues. The germline V gene has CDR1 SGHTA and CDR2 FQGNSA. The chain's CDR3 is CTSSRTSGAYNEQFF. In DNA, the CDR3 is TGTACCAGCAGCAGGACTAGCGGAGCCTACAATGAGCAGTTCTTC.

This clonotype appeared a single time. A read error may account for a junction end that differs from germline. The chain carries TRBV29-1 and TRBJ2-2; no definite D call. In germline, CDR1 is SQVTM, CDR2 ANQGSEA. The CDR3 has 14 residues. CDR3 in DNA: TGCAGCGTTGGTGTAGGATCGAACACTGGGGAGCTGTTTTTT. Its translation: CSVGVGSNTGELFF.

This clonotype has more than one count but fewer than ten. A much larger clone lies one base from this, so it may be a read error. CDR3 in amino acids: CASSLAGQDLYEQYF. The CDR3 nucleotides read TGTGCCAGCAGCTTAGCGGGACAAGATCTCTACGAGCAGTACTTC. The gene calls are TRBV7-2 and TRBJ2-7; weak D call: TRBD1 (6 bases). Germline V CDR1 and CDR2: SGHTA, FQGNSA. The CDR3 contains 15 residues. V lost 0 bases to trimming and J lost 3 bases, with 12 bases between them.

This clonotype was counted only a few times. The chain combines TRBV7-3 with TRBJ2-1, with 8 positions matching TRBD1. Trimming removed 4 bases from V and 5 bases from J; junction bases left unmatched: 10. Germline V gene sequence: CDR1 SGHTA, CDR2 FQGTGA. The CDR3 is made up of 16 amino acids. The CDR3 is CASSSLDRVVDNEQFF. Written as DNA, the CDR3 is TGTGCCAGCAGCTCCTTGGACAGGGTGGTGGACAATGAGCAGTTCTTC.

The chain employs TRBV12-3 or TRBV12-4 and TRBJ1-1, with D unresolved. Deletions cut 3 bases from V and 2 bases from J, with 10 bases between. The CDR3 consists of 14 residues. CDR3 sequence (DNA): TGTGCCAGCAGTTTGGGAACACTTAACACTGAAGCTTTCTTT. Residues: CASSLGTLNTEAFF.

The chain links TRBV12-3 or TRBV12-4 to TRBJ1-1, with TRBD1 identical over 8 bases. The CDR3 contains 19 residues. The ends lost 6 bases at V and 4 bases at J; junction bases unmatched: 22. In DNA form, the CDR3 reads TGTGCCAGCAGCTCTCCGGACAGGGCTAGGGTGGGGAGGACCACTGAAGCTTTCTTT. Protein: CASSSPDRARVGRTTEAFF.

The gene calls are TRBV29-1 and TRBJ2-3; TRBD2 agrees at 8 bases. Germline loops: CDR1 SQVTM, CDR2 ANQGSEA. The CDR3 totals 13 residues. The junction had 8 bases not matched to a gene; V was cut back by 7 bases and J by 5 bases. The CDR3 coding sequence is TGCAGCGCCCCTAGGGCGGGGGGAGATACGCAGTATTTT. This translates into CSAPRAGGDTQYF.

This chain links TRBV20-1 with TRBJ1-1; D gene uncertain. Trimming left V 0 bases short and J 1 base short, with 6 bases between. The CDR3 length is 13 residues. Germline CDR1 is DFQATT and CDR2 is SNEGSKA (reference sequence). CDR3 bases: TGCAGTGCTAGAGATGGCCGGAACACTGAAGCTTTCTTT. Encoded protein: CSARDGRNTEAFF.